The 15 T cell receptor beta chains below were found in one sample sequenced in a study of OX40 agonist ivuxolimab in advanced cancers. Sequenced by immunoSEQ multiplex PCR; TCRdb stores in-frame clones only, minus some. The data show 75,000 to 100,000 clones, with 80% to 90% seen just once and approximately 2% held by the top ten. This sample comprised CD4+ or CD8+ T cells sorted from blood, obtained in a trial of the OX40 agonist ivuxolimab. Receptors originate from an adult with an advanced solid tumor such as melanoma, head and neck, liver or kidney cancer.

This sequence joins TRBV5-6 and TRBJ2-1; D is unresolved. Looked up from germline, CDR1 is SGHDT and CDR2 is YYEEEE. Trimming cost V 0 bases and J 5 bases, with 9 bases left between them. The CDR3 sequence is 14 residues long. The DNA for the CDR3 is TGTGCCAGCAGCTTGGGTAGCCCAAACAATGAGCAGTTCTTC. Amino acid sequence: CASSLGSPNNEQFF.

The chain recombines TRBV4-3 with TRBJ1-3; D unclear. Trimming cost V 4 bases and J 0 bases, with 16 bases left between them. CDR1 LGHNA and CDR2 YSLEER come from the germline V gene. CDR3 length equals 17 residues. The CDR3 nucleotides read TGCGCCAGCAGCCCAGCCCTGACGGCGAGCTCTGGAAACACCATATATTTT. Encoded protein: CASSPALTASSGNTIYF.

The chain joins TRBV19 to TRBJ2-2, with 7 nucleotides matching TRBD1. The germline gives CDR1 LNHDA, CDR2 SQIVND (reference sequence). The CDR3 runs 16 residues. V was clipped by 7 bases and J by 4 bases; unmatched bases: 12. Here the CDR3 reads CASTAADRLGTGELFF. In DNA form, the CDR3 reads TGTGCCAGTACCGCCGCGGACAGGTTAGGCACCGGGGAGCTGTTTTTT.

The V gene is TRBV19, the J gene TRBJ1-5; 9 bases agree with TRBD1. The CDR3 is made up of 15 amino acids. CDR1 is LNHDA and CDR2 is SQIVND in the germline V gene (reference sequence). After removal of 11 bases from V and 11 bases from J, the junction contained 19 bases not matched to a gene. CDR3 in DNA: TGTGCCGCGTCAAGGGGGACAGGGACCTCTCGAACCCAGCATTTT. Protein product: CAASRGTGTSRTQHF.

V gene TRBV5-5 combines with J gene TRBJ2-2, with D possibly being TRBD2 (7 bases). V was pared by 3 bases and J by 4 bases, with 13 bases between. This CDR3 comprises 15 residues. The germline V gene has CDR1 SGHKS and CDR2 YYEKEE (reference sequence). The CDR3 sequence is CASSSRGGPTGELFF. The CDR3, as DNA: TGTGCCAGCAGCTCTCGCGGGGGCCCCACCGGGGAGCTGTTTTTT.

Points on this clone: Mismatch with germline at one junction end may stem from a read error. This chain uses TRBV7-9 with TRBJ2-7, with D tentatively TRBD2 (6 bases). This CDR3 has 11 amino acids. Germline V gene lookup returns CDR1 SEHNR and CDR2 FQNEAQ (reference sequence). CDR3 amino acids: CASSPRGTLVF. The CDR3 DNA reads TGTGCCAGCAGCCCCCGGGGGACTCTGGTATTC.

The J gene is TRBJ1-1, the V gene TRBV5-4; 8 nucleotides align to TRBD1. The junction had 7 bases not matched to a gene; V was cut back by 4 bases and J by 5 bases. The CDR3 is 14 residues long. Germline loops: CDR1 SGHNT, CDR2 YYREEE (reference sequence). The DNA for the CDR3 is TGTGCCAGCAGCCAAGTCGGACAGGGTACTGAAGCTTTCTTT. Protein sequence: CASSQVGQGTEAFF.

The J gene is TRBJ2-1, the V gene TRBV27, with 10 bases fitting TRBD1. The CDR3 has 17 amino acids. The germline V gene has CDR1 MNHEY and CDR2 SMNVEV (reference sequence). V was pared by 6 bases and J by 7 bases, with 15 bases of the junction left unmatched. CDR3 region: CASSPNSGQGKSNEQFF. The CDR3 nucleotides are TGTGCCAGCAGCCCCAACTCGGGACAGGGGAAAAGTAATGAGCAGTTCTTC.

This clone was seen only once. The V gene is TRBV5-6, the J gene TRBJ2-5; 7 bases agree with TRBD2. CDR1 is SGHDT, CDR2 YYEEEE, per germline. The CDR3 is made up of 14 amino acids. V was clipped by 3 bases and J by 3 bases; unmatched bases: 5. The CDR3 DNA is TGTGCCAGCAGCTGGGGAGGGGAAGAAGAGACCCAGTACTTC. It encodes CASSWGGEEETQYF.

The CDR3 DNA follows: TGTGCCAGCAGCCAAGCCAGGGGGATAAGTTCTGGGGCCAACGTCCTGACTTTC. This encodes CASSQARGISSGANVLTF. The chain employs TRBV14 and TRBJ2-6; 7 bases line up with TRBD1. With 1 base clipped from V and 1 base from J, the junction kept 7 bases outside the gene matches. Per the germline V gene, CDR1 is SGHDN and CDR2 is FVKESK. This CDR3 contains 18 residues.

This clone was counted a few times. The genes are TRBV7-3 and TRBJ2-7, with TRBD2 matching 11 bases. The J segment lost 4 bases and the V segment lost 5 bases, leaving 13 bases of the junction unmatched. Germline lookup yields CDR1 SGHTA and CDR2 FQGTGA. This CDR3 spans 17 amino acids. CDR3 region: CASSPDPTSGRRYEQYF. The CDR3 coding sequence is TGTGCCAGCAGCCCCGACCCCACTAGCGGGAGACGGTACGAGCAGTACTTC.

This CDR3 reads CASSPTRLSEQFF. The DNA of the CDR3 is TGTGCCAGCAGCCCAACACGCCTTAGTGAGCAGTTCTTC. The rearrangement links TRBV7-7 to TRBJ2-1; D not certain. V was shortened by 5 bases and J by 9 bases, with 14 bases between the two germline ends. Germline CDR1 SSHAT, CDR2 FNYEAQ (reference sequence). The CDR3 runs 13 residues.

This sequence joins TRBV19 and TRBJ1-1, with a tentative D call TRBD1 (5 bases). The germline V and J ends were trimmed by 7 bases and 3 bases, with 21 bases remaining between them. This CDR3 is built from 16 residues. Per the germline V gene, CDR1 is LNHDA and CDR2 is SQIVND (reference sequence). The CDR3 sequence is CASISGRAGEDTEAFF. The CDR3 coding sequence is TGTGCCAGTATTAGTGGAAGGGCGGGGGAGGACACTGAAGCTTTCTTT.

This chain links TRBV4-2 with TRBJ2-2; D is unclear. Germline V CDR1 and CDR2: LGHNA, YNFKEQ. The CDR3 length is 13 residues. Trimming took off 0 bases at V and 4 bases at J, with 3 bases between the two ends. CDR3 protein: CASSQEITGELFF. The DNA of the CDR3 is TGTGCCAGCAGCCAAGAGATCACCGGGGAGCTGTTTTTT.

CDR3 sequence reads: CASSLEGRYEQYF. CDR3 bases: TGTGCCAGCAGCTTAGAGGGTCGCTACGAGCAGTACTTC. V is TRBV11-2 and J is TRBJ2-7; no clear D. The CDR3 consists of 13 residues. CDR1 and CDR2 from the germline V gene are SGHAT and FQNNGV. Trimming took 0 bases from V and 3 from J, leaving 6 bases between them.